Below are 30 T cell receptor beta chains sequenced from a single sample in a study of blood T cell repertoires in COVID-19. Measured with immunoSEQ multiplex PCR; TCRdb has only the in-frame clones, and not every one. Among under 300,000 clones, more than 75% were seen once, and the ten largest hold 9.5% to 15%. The sequenced sample consisted of peripheral blood. All receptors come from a woman aged 55-69 years with active or convalescent COVID-19.

Written as DNA, the CDR3 is TGTGCCAGCAGCTTTGACAGGGATCGCGGCTACACCTTC. Its protein product is CASSFDRDRGYTF. V is TRBV7-8 and J is TRBJ1-2; 7 nucleotides agree with TRBD1. The CDR3 contains 13 residues. J lost 8 bases, V lost 3 bases, and 6 bases had no gene match. Germline V gives CDR1 SGHVS, CDR2 FQNEAQ.

Comments on this clone: One junction end does not reproduce the germline sequence, and a read error may be involved. J is TRBJ2-3 and V is TRBV23-1, with 7 bases matching TRBD1. TRBV23-1 is annotated as an ORF whose role is uncertain. CDR3 length: 11 amino acids. CDR3 sequence reads: CASGLGGQQDF. The CDR3 DNA reads as TGCGCCAGCGGTTTAGGGGGACAGCAAGATTTT.

The genes are TRBV7-9 and TRBJ1-1; 8 bases align to TRBD1. There are 16 residues in the CDR3. CDR1 SEHNR and CDR2 FQNEAQ come from the germline V gene (reference sequence). J was trimmed by 0 bases and V by 4 bases; bases with no gene match: 7. The CDR3 nucleotides are TGTGCCAGCAGCTCGCTTGGGACAGGTGTGAACACTGAAGCTTTCTTT. Protein product: CASSSLGTGVNTEAFF. Supplemented by reference TRBV7-9 and TRBJ1-1, the full variable domain reads DTGVSQNPRHKITKRGQNVTFRCDPISEHNRLYWYRQTLGQGPEFLTYFQNEAQLEKSRLLSDRFSAERPKGSFSTLEIQRTEQGDSAMYLCASSSLGTGVNTEAFFGQGTRLTVV.

This clone was picked up one time. The V call is TRBV7-3, the J call TRBJ2-6, with D perhaps TRBD2 (6 bases). From germline, CDR1 is SGHTA and CDR2 FQGTGA. CDR3 length equals 15 residues. V was trimmed by 5 bases and J by 3 bases, leaving 11 bases between them. CDR3 sequence reads: CASSLRGGGANVLTF. In DNA, the CDR3 is TGTGCCAGCAGCCTTAGGGGAGGTGGGGCCAACGTCCTGACTTTC.

This clone has just a few counts. The V and J genes are TRBV7-8 and TRBJ2-1; 13 bases match TRBD2. There are 19 residues in the CDR3. V dropped 7 bases and J dropped 4; count of bases not matched to a gene: 16. Germline assignment: CDR1 SGHVS and CDR2 FQNEAQ. The CDR3 protein is CASTHPGLAGVHLYNEQFF. CDR3 nucleotides: TGTGCCAGCACTCATCCCGGACTAGCGGGGGTCCACCTGTACAATGAGCAGTTCTTC.

The rearrangement uses TRBV9 and TRBJ1-4, with a weak D call TRBD1 (6 bases). Deletions cut 0 bases from V and 5 bases from J, with 11 bases between. The CDR3 loop spans 15 amino acids. Germline V gene sequence: CDR1 SGDLS, CDR2 YYNGEE. This CDR3 reads CASSVVAGANEKLFF. CDR3 in DNA: TGTGCCAGCAGCGTAGTTGCAGGGGCGAATGAAAAACTGTTTTTT.

The rearrangement joins TRBV7-2 to TRBJ1-2; 7 positions agree with TRBD1. The V segment lost 1 base and the J segment 4 bases; nucleotides outside the gene matches: 9. This CDR3 contains 16 residues. CDR1 is SGHTA and CDR2 is FQGNSA in the germline V gene. This chain's CDR3 is CASSLEWAGGSYGYTF. CDR3 sequence (DNA): TGTGCCAGCAGCTTAGAGTGGGCAGGGGGATCCTATGGCTACACCTTC.

This clone has just a few counts. Germline is not matched at one junction end, which may reflect a read error. This chain links TRBV7-7 with TRBJ1-5, with TRBD1 identical over 7 bases. The CDR3 covers 13 residues. Germline CDR1 and CDR2: SSHAT and FNYEAQ (reference sequence). This CDR3 is CASSPDRNQPQHF. The CDR3 coding sequence is TGTGCTAGCAGCCCGGACAGGAATCAGCCCCAGCATTTT. Based on the CDR3 plus reference TRBV7-7 and TRBJ1-5, the full variable domain is GAGVSQSPRYKVTKRGQDVTLRCDPISSHATLYWYQQALGQGPEFLTYFNYEAQPDKSGLPSDRFSAERPEGSISTLTIQRTEQRDSAMYRCASSPDRNQPQHFGDGTRLSIL.

The chain links TRBV6-5 to TRBJ2-1, with TRBD1 matching 8 bases. Germline V gives CDR1 MNHEY, CDR2 SVGAGI. After removal of 7 bases from V and 0 bases from J, the junction contained 2 bases not matched to a gene. CDR3 size: 14 residues. The CDR3 region has the DNA TGTGCCAGCAATACAGGGGGCTCCTACAATGAGCAGTTCTTC. Translated: CASNTGGSYNEQFF.

The V call is TRBV7-2, the J call TRBJ1-1; no definite D call. The CDR3 loop spans 11 amino acids. Germline V CDR1 and CDR2: SGHTA, FQGNSA. V lost 0 bases and J lost 8, with 4 bases in between. The CDR3 here is CASSLAREAFF. The CDR3, as DNA: TGTGCCAGCAGCTTAGCCAGGGAAGCTTTCTTT.

The chain carries TRBV4-3 and TRBJ2-2, with 14 nucleotides matching TRBD2. Germline CDR1 and CDR2: LGHNA and YSLEER. The CDR3 contains 19 residues. With V trimmed by 0 bases and J by 3 bases, 6 bases remained unmatched. CDR3 in amino acids: CASSQETSGGAGDTGELFF. CDR3 DNA: TGCGCCAGCAGCCAAGAGACTAGCGGGGGGGCCGGGGACACCGGGGAGCTGTTTTTT.

As regards this clone: One junction end disagrees with the germline gene, perhaps due to a read error. The chain carries TRBV7-7 and TRBJ1-3; unclear D gene. The CDR3 totals 14 residues. The germline CDR1 and CDR2 sequences are SSHAT and FNYEAQ (reference sequence). In DNA, the CDR3 is TGTGCTAGCAGCAATGGAGGGTCCGGAAACACCATATATTTT. Translated, it gives CASSNGGSGNTIYF.

The chain uses TRBV11-3 and TRBJ1-6; the D gene is possibly TRBD1 (6 bases). CDR1 and CDR2 from the germline V gene are SGHNT and YENEEA. There are 19 residues in the CDR3. V was clipped by 1 base and J by 3 bases, with 19 bases between them. This CDR3 is CASSLGTATGTDYNSPLHF. Here the CDR3 DNA reads TGTGCCAGCAGCTTAGGGACAGCTACCGGGACCGACTATAATTCACCCCTCCACTTT.

The genes are TRBV7-2 and TRBJ1-1; TRBD1 might be the D (5 bases). Between the trimmed V and J ends, which lost 5 bases and 1 base, there was a span of 14 bases. Germline CDR1 and CDR2: SGHTA and FQGNSA. This CDR3 spans 15 amino acids. CDR3 bases: TGTGCCAGCAGCCGCTGGGGGGGACGGAACACTGAAGCTTTCTTT. Protein sequence: CASSRWGGRNTEAFF. Based on the CDR3 plus reference TRBV7-2 and TRBJ1-1, the full variable domain is GAGVSQSPSNKVTEKGKDVELRCDPISGHTALYWYRQSLGQGLEFLIYFQGNSAPDKSGLPSDRFSAERTGGSVSTLTIQRTQQEDSAVYLCASSRWGGRNTEAFFGQGTRLTVV.

V is TRBV7-9 and J is TRBJ1-1, with 7 bases matching TRBD1. The CDR3 runs 17 residues. With 2 bases clipped from V and 4 bases from J, the junction kept 13 bases outside the gene matches. The V gene's germline CDR1 is SEHNR and CDR2 FQNEAQ (reference sequence). CDR3 in DNA: TGTGCCAGCAGCTTACTGACTACAGGGGCCCAGGGCACTGAAGCTTTCTTT. Its translation is CASSLLTTGAQGTEAFF.

In its sample, this clone was seen once. The J gene is TRBJ2-2, the V gene TRBV19; D call uncertain. CDR3 size: 12 residues. Looked up from germline, CDR1 is LNHDA and CDR2 is SQIVND (reference sequence). The V end lost 3 bases, the J end lost 7 bases, and 6 bases lay between the germline ends. CDR3 sequence: CASSIVHGELFF. In DNA, the CDR3 is TGTGCCAGTAGTATTGTTCACGGGGAGCTGTTTTTT.

V gene TRBV7-3 combines with J gene TRBJ2-1, with TRBD2 matching over 15 bases. CDR3 length: 20 residues. The germline gives CDR1 SGHTA, CDR2 FQGTGA. Trimming took 3 bases from V and 3 from J; bases not matched to a gene: 12. The CDR3 loop reads CASSFRGTSGGPPIYNEQFF. In DNA form, the CDR3 reads TGTGCCAGCAGCTTTAGAGGGACTAGCGGGGGGCCTCCGATCTACAATGAGCAGTTCTTC.

V usage is TRBV5-6 and J usage is TRBJ2-3, with 7 positions matching TRBD1. Germline V CDR1 and CDR2: SGHDT, YYEEEE. The V and J ends lost 2 bases and 11 bases, in that order; junction bases with no gene match: 14. The CDR3 spans 15 residues. Here the CDR3 reads CASSLGGRETSVQYF. CDR3 in DNA: TGTGCCAGCAGCTTAGGGGGCAGGGAAACGTCCGTGCAGTATTTT.

The V and J genes are TRBV11-1 and TRBJ2-3; 13 bases map to TRBD2. The CDR3 sequence is 15 residues long. Germline assignment: CDR1 SGHAT and CDR2 FQDESV (reference sequence). Trimming at V came to 4 bases and at J to 3 bases, leaving 1 base not matched to a gene. The CDR3 sequence: CASSSTSGGTDTQYF. The CDR3 region has the DNA TGTGCCAGCAGCTCGACTAGCGGGGGGACAGATACGCAGTATTTT.

V gene TRBV2 combines with J gene TRBJ1-1; D gene uncertain. Germline V gene lookup returns CDR1 SNHLY and CDR2 FYNNEI. V lost 7 bases, J lost 0 bases, and 15 bases lay in between. The CDR3 has 15 residues. The CDR3 spells CASTGRRVLNTEAFF. CDR3 sequence (DNA): TGTGCCAGCACCGGAAGGAGGGTACTGAACACTGAAGCTTTCTTT.

The V gene is TRBV5-1, the J gene TRBJ2-3; 7 bases are shared with TRBD1. CDR1 and CDR2 (germline): SGHRS, YFSETQ. V gave up 0 bases and J gave up 2 bases; unmatched junction bases: 3. The CDR3 loop spans 15 amino acids. This chain's CDR3 is CASSLGTGDTDTQYF. In DNA form, the CDR3 reads TGCGCCAGCAGCTTGGGAACAGGGGACACAGATACGCAGTATTTT.

A few counts support this clone. The CDR3: CASSFSLVGTGSEAFF. Written as DNA, the CDR3 is TGTGCCAGCAGCTTTAGCTTGGTCGGGACAGGGAGTGAAGCTTTCTTT. The rearrangement joins TRBV11-2 to TRBJ1-1; the match to TRBD1 covers 9 bases. V lost 3 bases and J lost 7; bases outside the gene matches: 12. The CDR3 length is 16 residues. Germline CDR1 SGHAT, CDR2 FQNNGV. Full variable domain (rest looked up from reference TRBV11-2 and TRBJ1-1): EAGVAQSPRYKIIEKRQSVAFWCNPISGHATLYWYQQILGQGPKLLIQFQNNGVVDDSQLPKDRFSAERLKGVDSTLKIQPAKLEDSAVYLCASSFSLVGTGSEAFFGQGTRLTVV.

This chain joins TRBV9 and TRBJ2-3; a possible D gene is TRBD2 (6 bases). The germline V gene encodes CDR1 SGDLS and CDR2 YYNGEE. Between the trimmed V and J ends, which lost 2 bases and 5 bases, there was a span of 15 bases. This CDR3 is 15 amino acids long. CDR3 in DNA: TGTGCCAGCAGCGTTTACGGGGGTTGGGGAGATACGCAGTATTTT. This gives the protein CASSVYGGWGDTQYF.

This clone was seen only once. This chain links TRBV6-9 with TRBJ2-1, with D maybe TRBD1 (6 bases). Germline V lookup: CDR1 MNHGY, CDR2 SVAAGI. The CDR3 is 14 residues long. V lost 6 bases to trimming and J lost 8 bases, with 17 bases between them. CDR3 sequence reads: CASRYGGQSDEQFF. The CDR3 bases are TGTGCCAGCAGGTACGGCGGACAGTCCGATGAGCAGTTCTTC.

V usage is TRBV11-1 and J usage is TRBJ1-3, with D maybe TRBD1 (6 bases). Trimming cost V 5 bases and J 5 bases, with 13 bases left between them. Germline V gives CDR1 SGHAT, CDR2 FQDESV (reference sequence). This CDR3 is built from 14 residues. CDR3 DNA: TGTGCCAGCAGCCCTTCGGACAGTCGAAACACCATATATTTT. Translated, it gives CASSPSDSRNTIYF.

This clone was counted once. This chain links TRBV20-1 with TRBJ1-4; the D is unclear. V was shortened by 6 bases and J by 7 bases, with 9 bases between the two germline ends. CDR3 size: 11 residues. Germline V gene sequence: CDR1 DFQATT, CDR2 SNEGSKA (reference sequence). The CDR3 coding sequence is TGCAGTGCGAGCCTACGTGAAAAACTGTTTTTT. This translates into CSASLREKLFF.

The V and J genes are TRBV7-2 and TRBJ2-4, with TRBD2 as a possible D gene (7 bases). Germline CDR1 reads SGHTA; CDR2 reads FQGNSA. V gave up 0 bases and J gave up 3 bases, with 12 bases separating them. CDR3 length: 16 amino acids. In DNA, the CDR3 is TGTGCCAGCAGCTTAGCTGGGGGGGCCGTCAAAAACATTCAGTACTTC. It is translated as CASSLAGGAVKNIQYF.

The rearrangement uses TRBV4-2 and TRBJ1-1, with D maybe TRBD1 (6 bases). The CDR3 has 16 amino acids. V dropped 0 bases and J dropped 0 bases, with 11 bases sitting between them. CDR1 and CDR2 (germline): LGHNA, YNFKEQ. Written as DNA, the CDR3 is TGTGCCAGCAGCCAAGAGACAGGCTTCATGAACACTGAAGCTTTCTTT. The encoded protein is CASSQETGFMNTEAFF.

The V and J genes are TRBV6-2 or TRBV6-3 and TRBJ1-1; 8 positions agree with TRBD1. The CDR3 runs to 14 residues. V shed 2 bases and J 5 bases; nucleotides not matched to a gene: 4. Germline V gives CDR1 MNHEY, CDR2 SVGEGT. The CDR3 loop reads CASSYGQGGTEAFF. The CDR3 DNA is TGTGCCAGCAGTTACGGACAGGGAGGAACTGAAGCTTTCTTT.

The sample holds a few counts of this clone. The chain has TRBV5-1 and TRBJ1-6, with D perhaps TRBD1 (6 bases). CDR1 and CDR2 from the germline V gene are SGHRS and YFSETQ. The germline V and J ends were trimmed by 0 bases and 7 bases, with 14 bases remaining between them. The CDR3 contains 16 residues. The CDR3 coding sequence is TGCGCCAGCAGCTTGGACCAGGGGAAAAGGAATTCACCCCTCCACTTT. Translating it yields CASSLDQGKRNSPLHF.